These 30 T cell receptor beta chains were all obtained from the same sample, sequenced in a study of vaccination and CD4 T cells after COVID-19. With the Oncomine TCR Beta short-read assay, DNA from cultured CD4+ T cells was sequenced. Each CDR3 protein is one row after TCRdb ran MiXCR on the PCR reads. There are 15,000 to 20,000 distinct CDR3 sequences in the sample; around 56% occur only once, and approximately 7.2% lies in the top ten. For these receptors, no antigen is known. Treatment defined: roughly nine-day PBMC culture with coronavirus spike peptide pools or control peptides (ViraFEST assay). The sequencing sample was made of CD4+ T cells from blood, cultured in vitro. Receptor source: a human donor who had recovered from COVID-19.

V and J are TRBV21-1 and TRBJ2-7; the DNA was not compared with TRBD2, the D call given in the table. TRBV21-1 is a listed pseudogene. The CDR3 covers 16 residues. CDR3: CASSKAPAGGSYEQYF. The CDR3 DNA reads TGTGCCAGCAGCAAAGCGCCCGCGGGAGGATCCTACGAGCAGTACTTC.

The chain recombines TRBV20-1 with TRBJ2-7; D gene uncertain. Germline values: CDR1 DFQATT, CDR2 SNEGSKA (reference sequence). The CDR3 covers 13 residues. Trimming removed 0 bases from V and 7 bases from J, with 13 bases in between. The CDR3 bases are TGCAGTGCTAGAGATCACCGCGCTGAGGAGCAGTACTTC. Its protein product is CSARDHRAEEQYF.

This clonotype was observed a single time. The chain combines TRBV21-1 with TRBJ2-7; the table names TRBD2, a call not compared with the DNA. TRBV21-1 is a documented pseudogene. There are 21 residues in the CDR3. The DNA for the CDR3 is TGTGCCAGCAGCAAAACTCAAAACCAAGAGAGACTAGCGGAAATGGGCTACGAGCAGTACTTC. Translated, it gives CASSKTQNQERLAEMGYEQYF.

The chain joins TRBV15 to TRBJ1-4; D gene ambiguous. V was pared by 5 bases and J by 1 base, with 11 bases between. In germline, CDR1 is LNHNV, CDR2 YYDKDF (reference sequence). The CDR3 has 15 amino acids. CDR3 DNA: TGTGCCACCAGCCCCCCTAAGGGAACTAATGAAAAACTGTTTTTT. Translating gives CATSPPKGTNEKLFF.

The chain recombines TRBV18 with TRBJ1-4; maybe TRBD1 (6 bases). Germline loops: CDR1 KGHSH, CDR2 LQKENI. The V and J ends lost 3 bases and 7 bases respectively, with 18 bases between them. The CDR3 runs 16 residues. DNA of the CDR3: TGTGCCAGCTCACCGTCTGGGGGGCAGCGAGGTGAAAAACTGTTTTTT. It is translated as CASSPSGGQRGEKLFF. Full variable domain (remainder filled in from reference TRBV18 and TRBJ1-4): NAGVMQNPRHLVRRRGQEARLRCSPMKGHSHVYWYRQLPEEGLKFMVYLQKENIIDESGMPKERFSAEFPKEGPSILRIQQVVRGDSAAYFCASSPSGGQRGEKLFFGSGTQLSVL.

J is TRBJ1-5 and V is TRBV7-9; 9 bases fit TRBD1. Losses at the gene ends were 3 bases for V and 3 bases for J; bases not matched to a gene: 3. The CDR3 spans 15 residues. The germline V gene encodes CDR1 SEHNR and CDR2 FQNEAQ (reference sequence). CDR3 protein: CASSLDRGVNQPQHF. As DNA, the CDR3 is TGTGCCAGCAGCTTGGACAGGGGCGTCAATCAGCCCCAGCATTTT.

This sequence joins TRBV28 and TRBJ2-1, with 16 bases identical to TRBD2. The CDR3 covers 16 residues. Germline V gene lookup returns CDR1 MDHEN and CDR2 SYDVKM. After removal of 10 bases from V and 10 bases from J, the junction contained 13 bases not matched to a gene. This CDR3 is CATSTGTSGRAWEQFF. As DNA, the CDR3 is TGTGCCACCTCAACCGGGACTAGCGGGAGGGCGTGGGAGCAGTTCTTC.

This clonotype was found a few times. The chain joins TRBV20-1 to TRBJ1-2; 8 nucleotides match TRBD1. There are 11 residues in the CDR3. Germline-derived CDR1 and CDR2 are DFQATT and SNEGSKA (reference sequence). With V trimmed by 8 bases and J by 6 bases, 5 bases remained unmatched. CDR3 protein: CSITTGDGYTF. CDR3 nucleotides: TGCAGTATTACGACAGGGGATGGCTACACCTTC.

The J gene is TRBJ1-2, the V gene TRBV7-2; D unresolved. V lost 5 bases to trimming and J lost 4 bases, with 14 bases between them. The CDR3 runs to 14 residues. Germline loops: CDR1 SGHTA, CDR2 FQGNSA. In DNA, the CDR3 is TGTGCCAGCAGCAAACCTACCACACCCTATGGCTACACCTTC. This gives the protein CASSKPTTPYGYTF.

V usage is TRBV11-2 and J usage is TRBJ2-1, with D hard to call. This CDR3 has 12 residues. V lost 7 bases and J lost 5, with 9 bases in between. Germline CDR1 reads SGHAT; CDR2 reads FQNNGV. The DNA for the CDR3 is TGTGCCAGCACCGAATTTCACAATGAGCAGTTCTTC. As protein: CASTEFHNEQFF.

V gene TRBV10-3 combines with J gene TRBJ2-5; 14 nucleotides agree with TRBD2. The germline V gene has CDR1 ENHRY and CDR2 SYGVKD. The CDR3 extends over 16 amino acids. V trimming: 2 bases; J trimming: 7 bases; junction bases outside the gene matches: 6. CDR3 DNA: TGTGCCATCAGTGAGGCGGGACTAGCGGGAGTAGCGACCCAGTACTTC. Amino acid sequence: CAISEAGLAGVATQYF.

This sequence joins TRBV18 and TRBJ2-7, with D perhaps matching TRBD1 (5 bases). The CDR3 is made up of 15 amino acids. Germline V gene lookup returns CDR1 KGHSH and CDR2 LQKENI. Deletions cut 2 bases from V and 6 bases from J, with 17 bases between. The CDR3 region has the DNA TGTGCCAGCTCACCAAGGCAGGGAAAGGCCCTCGAGCAGTACTTC. Encoded protein: CASSPRQGKALEQYF.

This rearrangement joins TRBV28 to TRBJ2-7, with TRBD2 matching over 9 bases. CDR1 is MDHEN, CDR2 SYDVKM, per germline. This CDR3 spans 13 amino acids. V shed 9 bases, J shed 5 bases, and the junction held 8 bases outside the gene matches. CDR3 coding DNA: TGTGCCAGTGTTAGCGGGAGCCTCGACGAGCAGTACTTC. It codes for CASVSGSLDEQYF.

This clonotype has only a few counts. The chain couples TRBV2 to TRBJ2-2, with 10 bases fitting TRBD2. V shed 6 bases, J shed 1 base, and the junction held 2 bases outside the gene matches. The CDR3 has 15 amino acids. CDR1 is SNHLY and CDR2 is FYNNEI in the germline V gene. This CDR3 is CASRRTSGNTGELFF. CDR3 nucleotide sequence: TGTGCCAGCAGGCGGACTAGCGGGAACACCGGGGAGCTGTTTTTT.

The chain has TRBV30 and TRBJ2-7, with 7 bases aligning to TRBD2. This CDR3 is 13 amino acids long. V was pared by 2 bases and J by 2 bases, with 3 bases of the junction left unmatched. Germline CDR1 GTSNPN, CDR2 SVGIG (reference sequence). CDR3 amino acids: CAWSSGMPYEQYF. For the CDR3, the DNA is TGTGCCTGGAGTAGCGGGATGCCCTACGAGCAGTACTTC.

The V and J genes are TRBV28 and TRBJ1-5, with D unresolved. Per the germline V gene, CDR1 is MDHEN and CDR2 is SYDVKM. The CDR3 spans 12 residues. Trimming stripped 6 bases from V and 0 bases from J, with 3 bases between. CDR3 nucleotides: TGTGCCAGCAGGGATAGCAATCAGCCCCAGCATTTT. It is translated as CASRDSNQPQHF.

This chain links TRBV10-2 with TRBJ1-5; D unresolved. The CDR3 spans 14 residues. The V gene's germline CDR1 is WSHSY and CDR2 SAAADI. V was shortened by 6 bases and J by 7 bases, with 16 bases between the two germline ends. The CDR3 DNA reads as TGCGCCAGCAGCGTTGGTAGGGAGACGCAGCCCCAGCATTTT. It is translated as CASSVGRETQPQHF.

This chain connects TRBV5-4 to TRBJ2-6; TRBD1 agrees at 7 bases. Germline CDR1 is SGHNT and CDR2 is YYREEE (reference sequence). V lost 4 bases, J lost 1 base, and 5 bases stayed unmatched. The CDR3 totals 16 residues. Here the CDR3 reads CASSIGGDSGANVLTF. DNA of the CDR3: TGTGCCAGCAGCATAGGGGGCGATTCTGGGGCCAACGTCCTGACTTTC.

This chain joins TRBV7-9 and TRBJ1-1; TRBD1 is a possible D gene (6 bases). The CDR3 consists of 16 residues. Germline V CDR1 and CDR2: SEHNR, FQNEAQ (reference sequence). V dropped 5 bases and J dropped 8 bases, with 24 bases sitting between them. This CDR3 reads CASSPSGQGIRTEAFF. In nucleotides, the CDR3 is TGTGCCAGCAGCCCCTCGGGGCAGGGGATACGGACAGAAGCTTTCTTT. Full variable domain (remainder filled in from reference TRBV7-9 and TRBJ1-1): DTGVSQNPRHKITKRGQNVTFRCDPISEHNRLYWYRQTLGQGPEFLTYFQNEAQLEKSRLLSDRFSAERPKGSFSTLEIQRTEQGDSAMYLCASSPSGQGIRTEAFFGQGTRLTVV.

The chain employs TRBV28 and TRBJ1-6; D is perhaps TRBD1 (5 bases). With 3 bases removed from V and 4 bases from J, the gap between germline ends came to 13 bases. Germline V gene lookup returns CDR1 MDHEN and CDR2 SYDVKM. The CDR3 is 16 residues long. For the CDR3, the DNA is TGTGCCAGCAGTTTCACCCCGGGACGATATAATTCACCCCTCCACTTT. Its translation is CASSFTPGRYNSPLHF.

This clonotype was counted between two and nine times. V is TRBV12-3 or TRBV12-4 and J is TRBJ1-2; 11 positions match TRBD1. The trim removed 4 bases at V and 7 bases at J, leaving 8 bases unmatched. The CDR3 is 15 residues long. The CDR3 reads CASSSSGTGGRGYTF. The CDR3 DNA is TGTGCCAGCAGTTCGTCCGGGACAGGGGGACGTGGCTACACCTTC.

The rearrangement uses TRBV14 and TRBJ2-3; D not resolved. The CDR3 has 17 residues. Germline CDR1 is SGHDN and CDR2 is FVKESK. The V end was cut by 0 bases, the J end by 6 bases, with 19 bases between. CDR3 loop: CASSQDPEAAPGDTQYF. Here the CDR3 DNA reads TGTGCCAGCAGCCAAGATCCCGAAGCAGCGCCCGGGGATACGCAGTATTTT.

V is TRBV19 and J is TRBJ2-3; TRBD1 agrees at 12 bases. The length of the CDR3 is 14 residues. V lost 4 bases, J lost 8 bases, and 4 bases stayed unmatched. CDR1 is LNHDA, CDR2 SQIVND, per germline (reference sequence). The CDR3 region has the DNA TGTGCCAGTAGTAGGGGACAGGGGGCTGGTACGCAGTATTTT. It is translated as CASSRGQGAGTQYF.

The V gene is TRBV12-3 or TRBV12-4, the J gene TRBJ2-5; D gene unclear. V dropped 2 bases and J dropped 4 bases, with 14 bases sitting between them. This CDR3 contains 15 residues. DNA of the CDR3: TGTGCCAGCAGTTTATCTGGTCTAGTGGTAGAGACCCAGTACTTC. Protein product: CASSLSGLVVETQYF.

The chain carries TRBV6-5 and TRBJ2-7; D remains ambiguous. CDR1 and CDR2 (germline): MNHEY, SVGAGI. CDR3 size: 13 residues. Trimming stripped 2 bases from V and 3 bases from J, with 8 bases between. The CDR3 loop reads CASSYGILYEQYF. DNA of the CDR3: TGTGCCAGCAGTTACGGGATCCTCTACGAGCAGTACTTC.

V and J are TRBV4-2 and TRBJ2-5; 11 bases are shared with TRBD2. Unmatched junction bases numbered 3, after V lost 2 bases and J lost 7 bases. There are 14 residues in the CDR3. Germline V gives CDR1 LGHNA, CDR2 YNFKEQ. CDR3 sequence: CASSQSTSGTTQYF. CDR3 DNA: TGTGCCAGCAGCCAATCGACTAGCGGGACGACCCAGTACTTC.

This clonotype was recorded a few times. The rearrangement links TRBV20-1 to TRBJ1-5; D not certain. CDR3 size: 14 residues. The germline V gene encodes CDR1 DFQATT and CDR2 SNEGSKA (reference sequence). The V end was cut by 5 bases, the J end by 0 bases, with 11 bases between. The CDR3 bases are TGCAGTGCTGTGGGTCGTCGTAGCAATCAGCCCCAGCATTTT. It translates to CSAVGRRSNQPQHF.

The chain uses TRBV3-1 and TRBJ2-5; D call uncertain. V lost 4 bases to trimming and J lost 1 base, with 16 bases between them. The CDR3 loop spans 16 amino acids. The germline V gene encodes CDR1 LGHDT and CDR2 YNNKEL (reference sequence). CDR3 loop: CASSPSGRGPQETQYF. The CDR3 DNA reads TGTGCCAGCAGCCCCTCTGGGCGAGGACCCCAAGAGACCCAGTACTTC.

This clonotype was counted between two and nine times. The chain combines TRBV6-4 with TRBJ2-2; tentative D call: TRBD1 (5 bases). V was shortened by 6 bases and J by 3 bases, with 8 bases between the two germline ends. There are 13 residues in the CDR3. Looked up from germline, CDR1 is MRHNA and CDR2 is SNTAGT. For the CDR3, the DNA is TGTGCCAGCAGCGTGACAGACACCGGGGAGCTGTTTTTT. It translates to CASSVTDTGELFF.

The chain combines TRBV19 with TRBJ2-1; D is uncertain. The ends were cut back, 5 bases at V and 0 bases at J, with 14 bases in the middle. Germline CDR1 is LNHDA and CDR2 is SQIVND (reference sequence). The CDR3 sequence is 16 residues long. As DNA, the CDR3 is TGTGCCAGTAGTCGACACTCGGCCTCCTCCTACAATGAGCAGTTCTTC. Its translation: CASSRHSASSYNEQFF. The full variable domain, with the rest looked up from reference TRBV19 and TRBJ2-1, is DGGITQSPKYLFRKEGQNVTLSCEQNLNHDAMYWYRQDPGQGLRLIYYSQIVNDFQKGDIAEGYSVSREKKESFPLTVTSAQKNPTAFYLCASSRHSASSYNEQFFGPGTRLTVL.